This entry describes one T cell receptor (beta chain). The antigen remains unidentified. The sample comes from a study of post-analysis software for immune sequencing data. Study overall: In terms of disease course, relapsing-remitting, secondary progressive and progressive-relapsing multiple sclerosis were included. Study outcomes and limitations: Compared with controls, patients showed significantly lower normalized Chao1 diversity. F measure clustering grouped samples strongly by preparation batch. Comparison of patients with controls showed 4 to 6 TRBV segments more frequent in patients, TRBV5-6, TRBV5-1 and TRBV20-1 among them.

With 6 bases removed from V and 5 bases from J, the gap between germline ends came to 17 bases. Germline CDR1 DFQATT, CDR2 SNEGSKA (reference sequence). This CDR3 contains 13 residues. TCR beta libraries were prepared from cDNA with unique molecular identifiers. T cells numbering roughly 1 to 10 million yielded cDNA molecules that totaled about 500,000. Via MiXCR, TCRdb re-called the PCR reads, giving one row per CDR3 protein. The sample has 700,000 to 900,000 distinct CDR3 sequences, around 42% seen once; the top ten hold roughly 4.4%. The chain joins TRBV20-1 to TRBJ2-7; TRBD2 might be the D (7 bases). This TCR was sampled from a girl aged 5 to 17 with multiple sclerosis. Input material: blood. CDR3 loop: CSALAGAGNEQYF. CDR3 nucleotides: TGCAGTGCCCTGGCGGGGGCTGGAAACGAGCAGTACTTC.